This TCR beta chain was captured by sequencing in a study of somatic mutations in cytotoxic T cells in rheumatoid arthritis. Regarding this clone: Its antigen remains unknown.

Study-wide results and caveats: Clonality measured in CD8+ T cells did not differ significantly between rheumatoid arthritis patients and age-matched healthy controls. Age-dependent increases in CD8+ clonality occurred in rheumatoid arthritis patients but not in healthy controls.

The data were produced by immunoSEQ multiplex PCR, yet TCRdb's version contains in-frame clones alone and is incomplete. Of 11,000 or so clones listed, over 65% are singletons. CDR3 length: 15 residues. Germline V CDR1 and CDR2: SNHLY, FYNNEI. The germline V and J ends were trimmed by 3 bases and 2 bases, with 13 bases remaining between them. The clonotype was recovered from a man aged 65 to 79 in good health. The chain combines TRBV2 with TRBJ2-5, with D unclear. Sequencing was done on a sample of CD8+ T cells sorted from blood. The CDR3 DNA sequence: TGTGCCAGCAGTGAGACGCAGTGGGATCAAGAGACCCAGTACTTC. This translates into CASSETQWDQETQYF.